The clone carrying this T cell receptor (beta chain) has only one observation. The data were obtained in a study of T cell responses to AZD1222 COVID-19 vaccine. Deletions cut 1 base from V and 1 base from J, with 7 bases between. This CDR3 has 14 residues. Per the germline V gene, CDR1 is SGHNT and CDR2 is YYREEE (reference sequence). The protocol was immunoSEQ multiplex PCR, while the TCRdb copy is restricted to in-frame clones and leaves out a portion. The sample holds 140,000 to 150,000 clones, 75% to 90% seen once. This specimen consisted of peripheral blood, obtained on day 0 of AZD1222 vaccination. The clonotype was recovered from an adult in good health. V usage is TRBV5-4 and J usage is TRBJ2-3; D gene ambiguous. For the CDR3, the DNA is TGTGCCAGCAGCTTGCGTGTTGGCACAGATACGCAGTATTTT. Encoded protein: CASSLRVGTDTQYF.